One and the same sample provided the 5 T cell receptor beta chains below, sequenced in a study of T cell changes during pregnancy in multiple sclerosis. Sequencing was performed with immunoSEQ multiplex PCR; in TCRdb, only in-frame clones are kept and a portion is missing. The sample has roughly 100,000 clones; about 90% are singletons. The sequenced sample was peripheral blood, obtained after pregnancy. These receptors all come from a female donor with multiple sclerosis, enrolled in a pregnancy study.

This clone occurred once. V gene TRBV5-1 combines with J gene TRBJ2-2; D is unclear. With 0 bases removed from V and 5 bases from J, the gap between germline ends came to 8 bases. The CDR3 loop spans 14 amino acids. Germline V CDR1 and CDR2: SGHRS, YFSETQ. In DNA, the CDR3 is TGCGCCAGCAGCTTGGGACTGGGTACCGGGGAGCTGTTTTTT. Its translation: CASSLGLGTGELFF.

The chain employs TRBV14 and TRBJ2-1; D is perhaps TRBD2 (7 bases). With 6 bases removed from V and 4 bases from J, the gap between germline ends came to 28 bases. The germline gives CDR1 SGHDN, CDR2 FVKESK. This CDR3 has 19 amino acids. Here the CDR3 reads CASRPTGGGLKVGYNEQFF. The CDR3 DNA reads as TGTGCCAGCAGGCCCACTGGCGGGGGCCTAAAGGTGGGTTACAATGAGCAGTTCTTC.

This clone came up once. The genes are TRBV5-1 and TRBJ1-5; D perhaps matches TRBD1 (5 bases). Trimming took 4 bases from V and 5 from J, leaving 19 bases between them. CDR3 length: 16 residues. CDR1 SGHRS and CDR2 YFSETQ come from the germline V gene. CDR3: CASSPGGTAIHQPQHF. CDR3 in DNA: TGCGCCAGCAGCCCTGGAGGGACGGCGATCCATCAGCCCCAGCATTTT.

This clone has just one count. The chain has TRBV10-2 and TRBJ1-2; TRBD1 agrees at 8 bases. After removal of 0 bases from V and 7 bases from J, the junction contained 7 bases not matched to a gene. CDR3 length equals 15 residues. Per the germline V gene, CDR1 is WSHSY and CDR2 is SAAADI. The CDR3 region has the DNA TGCGCCAGCAGTGAGTCTGGGACAGGATCTTCTGGCTACACCTTC. It yields the protein CASSESGTGSSGYTF.

V is TRBV19 and J is TRBJ1-1, with D possibly being TRBD1 (6 bases). Between the trimmed V and J ends, which lost 4 bases and 1 base, there was a span of 7 bases. The germline V gene has CDR1 LNHDA and CDR2 SQIVND (reference sequence). The CDR3 contains 13 residues. The CDR3 nucleotides are TGTGCCAGTAGTAGAGGGGGGAACACTGAAGCTTTCTTT. Its translation is CASSRGGNTEAFF.